This is a list of T cell receptor beta chains from one sample in a study of blood T cell repertoires in COVID-19. The assay was immunoSEQ multiplex PCR, and TCRdb's table has in-frame clones only and misses some. Of some 44,000 clones in the sample, around 92% were seen once. Sequencing was carried out using peripheral blood. The receptors were sampled from a human donor in a cohort sampled during active COVID-19. Each CDR3 is given with its conserved first and last residue. The D gene is left open where the match is weak. The size entry is marked missing in some rows and otherwise reads once, few, many or a size class.

v_gene	j_gene	d_gene	abundance	CDR3nt	CDR3aa
TRBV5-1	TRBJ1-2	TRBD1	.	TGCGCCAGCAGCTATCCGGGACAGGACTTTTCTGACTTC	CASSYPGQDFSDF
TRBV3-1/TRBV3-2	TRBJ2-5	.	few	TGTGCCGGGGGGAGCGGAGAGACCCAGTACTTC	CAGGSGETQYF
TRBV7-2	TRBJ1-4	TRBD1	.	TGTGCCAGCAGCCCAGGGGGGACAGGGTTGCAAAAACTGTTTTTT	CASSPGGTGLQKLFF
TRBV28	TRBJ1-3	.	.	TGTGCCAGCAGGGTGGACCCGTACGGGAGAAACACCATATATTTT	CASRVDPYGRNTIYF
TRBV23-1	TRBJ2-7	.	.	TGCGCCAGCAGTCAATCTCAAACAGGGCTGTTCTACGAGCAGTACTTC	CASSQSQTGLFYEQYF
TRBV19	TRBJ2-3	.	.	TGTGCCAGTAGTATTGAGGGATGGGGCACAGATACGCAGTATTTT	CASSIEGWGTDTQYF
TRBV25-1	TRBJ2-7	.	once	TGTGCCAGCAGCTACTACGAGCAGTACTTC	CASSYYEQYF
TRBV10-3	TRBJ2-2	TRBD2	.	TGTGCCATCAAGGCTAGCGGGGGGTCGCTCAGGGAGCTGTTTTTT	CAIKASGGSLRELFF
TRBV12-3/TRBV12-4	TRBJ1-2	.	.	TGTGCCAGCAGTTTAGCTAGCTATGGCTACACCTTC	CASSLASYGYTF
TRBV5-1	TRBJ2-1	.	.	TGCGCCAGCAGCTTGGCCGGGGGGCCACGCTCCTACAATGAGCAGTTCTTC	CASSLAGGPRSYNEQFF
TRBV6-6	TRBJ2-1	.	.	TGTGCCAGCAGTGTGGCCACCGAGCAGTTCTTC	CASSVATEQFF
TRBV20-1	TRBJ1-1	.	.	TGCAGTGCTAACAATCTCCCTGAAGCTTTCTTT	CSANNLPEAFF
TRBV4-1	TRBJ2-1	TRBD2	.	TGCGCCAGCAGCCGGGGGACTAGCGGGATATACAATGAGCAGTTCTTC	CASSRGTSGIYNEQFF
TRBV5-6	TRBJ1-1	.	once	TGTGCCAGCAGCTTCGCCCGACTCACTGAAGCTTTCTTT	CASSFARLTEAFF
TRBV3-1/TRBV3-2	TRBJ1-6	.	.	TGTGCCAGCAGCCAAGTAACGGGACACCAAGATAATTCACCCCTCCACTTT	CASSQVTGHQDNSPLHF
TRBV28	TRBJ2-3	.	.	TGTGCCAGCAGAGAGGGGGTTGCTAGCACAGATACGCAGTATTTT	CASREGVASTDTQYF
TRBV28	TRBJ1-3	.	.	TGTGCCAGCAGTTTAACCAGGGTGAGAAACACCATATATTTT	CASSLTRVRNTIYF
TRBV2	TRBJ1-1	.	.	TGTGCCAGCAGTGAACAGGGGTGGAACACTGAAGCTTTCTTT	CASSEQGWNTEAFF
TRBV18	TRBJ2-7	TRBD1	.	TGTGCCAGCTCACCGGGGACAGTCGAGCAGTACTTC	CASSPGTVEQYF
TRBV6-5	TRBJ1-5	.	.	TGTGCCAGCCGTCGGGATTGGAGCAATCAGCCCCAGCATTTT	CASRRDWSNQPQHF
TRBV21-1	TRBJ2-2	.	once	TGTGCCAGCAGTATGGCTTGGACCGGGGAGCTGTTTTTT	CASSMAWTGELFF
TRBV10-3	TRBJ2-7	TRBD1	.	TGTGCCATCTCGGGACAGATATCCGACGAGCAGTACTTC	CAISGQISDEQYF
TRBV12-5	TRBJ1-1	.	.	TGTGCTAGTGGTTTGGTCGGGAACACTGAAGCTTTCTTT	CASGLVGNTEAFF
TRBV5-8	TRBJ2-7	TRBD1	.	TGTGCCAGCAGCTTGGAAGCAGGGGGCCACGAGCAGTACTTC	CASSLEAGGHEQYF
TRBV5-6	TRBJ2-1	TRBD2	once	TGTGCCAGCAGCTTGAGCGGGGGGCTAGGACTAGGATACAATGAGCAGTTCTTC	CASSLSGGLGLGYNEQFF
TRBV29-1	TRBJ2-5	TRBD2	once	TGCAGCGTTGTAGGTCTAGCGGGTCAAGAGACCCAGTACTTC	CSVVGLAGQETQYF
TRBV3-1/TRBV3-2	TRBJ2-1	.	.	TGTGCCAGCAGCCACACATGGCGGCGCGAGCAGTTCTTC	CASSHTWRREQFF
TRBV7-9	TRBJ2-7	.	.	TGTGCCAGCAGCTTAGTGGGCAGGGGAAACTACGAGCAGTACTTC	CASSLVGRGNYEQYF
TRBV28	TRBJ2-3	.	.	TGTGCCAGCAGTTTGTTTCCCCGAAGCCGAGGAAAGACTACGCAGTATTTT	CASSLFPRSRGKTTQYF
TRBV9	TRBJ1-1	.	.	TGTGCCAGCAGCGTAACCCCTAAGAGTGAAGCTTTCTTT	CASSVTPKSEAFF
TRBV3-1/TRBV3-2	TRBJ2-1	.	.	TGTGCCAGTCGCCCCTCGACAGATAATGAGCAGTTCTTC	CASRPSTDNEQFF
TRBV7-2	TRBJ2-3	.	.	TGTGCCAGCAGCTCCCAAGCACTAGATGTGGCAGATACGCAGTATTTT	CASSSQALDVADTQYF
TRBV5-1	TRBJ2-1	.	.	TGCGCCAGCAGCTTGGCCGAGGGCCATGAGCAGTTCTTC	CASSLAEGHEQFF
TRBV10-3	TRBJ2-7	.	.	TGTGCCATCAGTGGGGGCGTCGACGAGCAGTACTTC	CAISGGVDEQYF
TRBV13	TRBJ2-3	TRBD2	.	TGTGCCAGCAGCCGAATTAGCGGGGGGGCCAGGGCAGATACGCAGTATTTT	CASSRISGGARADTQYF
TRBV12-3/TRBV12-4	TRBJ1-2	.	.	TGTGCCAGCAGTCCCCGCCGAGATCATGGCTACACCTTC	CASSPRRDHGYTF
TRBV28	TRBJ1-5	TRBD1	.	TGTGCCAGCAGTTCACACCGGGACAGATATCAGCCCCAGCATTTT	CASSSHRDRYQPQHF
TRBV5-6	TRBJ2-5	TRBD1	.	TGTGCCAGCAGCTTAACAGGGGGCCAAGAGACCCAGTACTTC	CASSLTGGQETQYF
TRBV7-9	TRBJ2-7	TRBD2	.	TGTGCCAGCAGCTTAGCGCTAGTACCGGGGGGGCAGTACTTC	CASSLALVPGGQYF
TRBV9	TRBJ2-2	.	.	TGTGCCAGCAGCGCTTGGAGTCGTGGCACCGGGGAGCTGTTTTTT	CASSAWSRGTGELFF
TRBV9	TRBJ2-1	TRBD1	.	TGTGCCAGCAGCGGAAGGACAGGGGGCTCCTACAATGAGCAGTTCTTC	CASSGRTGGSYNEQFF
TRBV10-3	TRBJ2-3	.	.	TGTGCCACCGCTCCGACAGGACCCCTCAGTACGCAGTATTTT	CATAPTGPLSTQYF
TRBV6-5	TRBJ1-3	.	.	TGTGCCAGCACACCGGAACCCGGCGGCACCATATATTTT	CASTPEPGGTIYF
TRBV29-1	TRBJ2-1	.	once	TGCAGCGTTGAAGATCTGGCCCAGGAGCAGTTCTTC	CSVEDLAQEQFF
TRBV18	TRBJ2-1	.	.	TGTGCCAGCTCACTTACGCGGGGAGTCTTGAATGAGCAGTTCTTC	CASSLTRGVLNEQFF
TRBV7-8	TRBJ1-4	.	.	TGTGCCAGCAGCTCCGTGCGACAGGCGAGGAGAGAAAAACTGTTTTTT	CASSSVRQARREKLFF